This TCR beta chain was recorded in a study of blood T cell repertoires in COVID-19 (dated by TCRdb to 2020 to 2022). About the full investigation: Samples from collaborators originated in the United States, Italy and Spain and spanned both the acute and convalescent phases of COVID-19. The prospective study material was composed of cDNA or gDNA derived from T cells, B-cell-depleted T cells, or PBMCs. Deeply sampled blood TCRbeta repertoires from subjects exposed to, actively infected with, or recovered from COVID-19 were included in the dataset. The repertoires were released in a freely available public database intended as a resource for research on the immune response to SARS-CoV-2. The samples were drawn from the first 160 participants of the ongoing ImmuneRACE study and from 1,254 subjects provided by 6 global collaborators. The sample metadata nearly always contained a de-identified subject ID, COVID-19 status, age in years and sex. HLA class I and class II types, where available, came from metadata supplied by the sample provider rather than from assay-based typing. Broader findings and caveats from the paper: How much clinical and demographic metadata was included differed by source and by participant, and the metadata was provided uncurated.

At the junction V is shortened by 4 bases and J by 0 bases; bases outside the gene matches: 5. Taken from cysteine to phenylalanine, the CDR3 has 15 residues. Solely the CDR3 DNA is kept, with 45 bases framed from the first base. From a lookup of the germline V gene, CDR1 and CDR2 are MGHRA and YSYEKL. A remark on this clone: The antigen it binds to is not known. Base qualities are missing; no much larger clone stands one base away.

One collaborating source in Seattle enrolled patients while the patients were actively infected and followed the patients over time throughout the course of disease. Collaborating institutions collected whole blood in K2EDTA tubes following their own protocols. Collaborator samples were shipped for TCRbeta analysis as frozen whole blood, isolated PBMCs, or DNA extracted from either sample type. TCRbeta CDR3 regions were amplified from genomic DNA by means of the immunoSEQ Assay, a bias-controlled multiplex PCR. The source study handled its data this way. The number of nucleated cells in each sample was estimated from the amplification of reference gene primers within the assay. To quantify the absolute abundance of each unique TCRbeta CDR3 rearrangement, sequence reads were collapsed and filtered. For each sample, productive Simpson clonality was calculated as the square root of Simpson's diversity index across productive rearrangements. TCRdb provides this immuneACCESS table in a form limited to in-frame rearrangements. Some clones are lacking; in checked studies, under half of them reflect an unresolved V gene, and why the rest are absent is not known. Clonal size and the V and J genes are those of that table, whereas D and trimming came from the DNA. The sample data list roughly 300,000 clones, and about 89% of these were observed just once. The leading ten clones occupy about 2.2% of the sample.

Recombination joined TRBV4-1 with TRBJ1-1; the junction holds 7 bases that match TRBD1. The sequencing input was peripheral blood. The source is a woman aged 30 to 39 with COVID-19, enrolled during active disease. The CDR3 reads CASSRVQGLNTEAFF. The DNA reads as follows: TGCGCCAGCAGCCGAGTACAGGGGTTGAACACTGAAGCTTTCTTT.